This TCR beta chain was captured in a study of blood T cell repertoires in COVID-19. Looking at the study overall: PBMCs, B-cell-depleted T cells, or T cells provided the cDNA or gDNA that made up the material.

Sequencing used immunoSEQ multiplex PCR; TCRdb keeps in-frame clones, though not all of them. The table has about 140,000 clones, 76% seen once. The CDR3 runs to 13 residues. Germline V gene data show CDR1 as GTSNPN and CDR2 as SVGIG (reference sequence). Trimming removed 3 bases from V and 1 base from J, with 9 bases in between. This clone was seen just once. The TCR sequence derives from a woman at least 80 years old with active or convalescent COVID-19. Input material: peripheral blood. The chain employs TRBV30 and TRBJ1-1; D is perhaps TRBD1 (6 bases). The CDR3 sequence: CAWSLQGNTEAFF. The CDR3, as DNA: TGTGCCTGGAGCCTACAGGGGAACACTGAAGCTTTCTTT.